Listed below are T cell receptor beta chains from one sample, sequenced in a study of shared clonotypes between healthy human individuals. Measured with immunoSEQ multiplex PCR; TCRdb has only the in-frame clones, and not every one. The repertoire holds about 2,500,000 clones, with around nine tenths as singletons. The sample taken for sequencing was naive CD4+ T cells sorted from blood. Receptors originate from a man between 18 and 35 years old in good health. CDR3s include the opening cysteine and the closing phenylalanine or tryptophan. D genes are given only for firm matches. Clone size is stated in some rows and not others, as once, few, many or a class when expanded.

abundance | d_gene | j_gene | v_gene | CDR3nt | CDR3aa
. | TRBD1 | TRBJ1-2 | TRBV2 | TGTGCCAGCAGTGGACAGGGCGCTGGCTACACCTTC | CASSGQGAGYTF
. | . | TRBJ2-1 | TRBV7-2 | TGTGCCAGCAGCCCCGGAATGGAGGGCAATGAGCAGTTCTTC | CASSPGMEGNEQFF
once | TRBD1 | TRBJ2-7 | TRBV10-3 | TGTGCCATCAGTGAGTCTGGGACAGGGTTGAACGAGCAGTACTTC | CAISESGTGLNEQYF
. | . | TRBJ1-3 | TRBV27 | TGTGCCAGCGGGCTTCCGGGCAGTTTAAACACCATATATTTT | CASGLPGSLNTIYF
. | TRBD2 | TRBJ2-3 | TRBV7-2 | TGTGCCAGCAGCCTACTAGCGGGGCCCGGGCTTACGCAGTATTTT | CASSLLAGPGLTQYF
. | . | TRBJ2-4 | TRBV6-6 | TGTGCCAGCAGCTACTGGGGACATTCCAAAAACATTCAGTACTTC | CASSYWGHSKNIQYF
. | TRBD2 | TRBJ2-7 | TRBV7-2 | TGTGCCAGCAGCCTACTTCTAACTAGCGGGAGGGCCTACGAGCAGTACTTC | CASSLLLTSGRAYEQYF
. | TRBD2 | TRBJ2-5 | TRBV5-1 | TGCGCCAGCAGCTTTCCCCCCCCTAGCGGGAGACCACAAGAGACCCAGTACTTC | CASSFPPPSGRPQETQYF
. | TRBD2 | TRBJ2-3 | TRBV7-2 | TGTGCCAGCAGCTCCCGTGGTAGCGGGGCAAGCACAGATACGCAGTATTTT | CASSSRGSGASTDTQYF
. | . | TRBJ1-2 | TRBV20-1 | TGCAGTGCTAGTCGGGACTATGGCTACACCTTC | CSASRDYGYTF
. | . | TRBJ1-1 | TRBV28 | TGTGCCAGCAGCCGTGGGACCATGAACACTGAAGCTTTCTTT | CASSRGTMNTEAFF
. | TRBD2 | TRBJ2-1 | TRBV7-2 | TGTGCCAGCAGCCTAGCGGGACCTTACAATGAGCAGTTCTTC | CASSLAGPYNEQFF
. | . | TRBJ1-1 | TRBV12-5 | TGTGCTAGTGCTGGTTGGACTGAAGCTTTCTTT | CASAGWTEAFF
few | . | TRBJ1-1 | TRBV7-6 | TGTGCCAGCAGCGAAATCGGTGGCAGGGTCGTGTTT | CASSEIGGRVVF
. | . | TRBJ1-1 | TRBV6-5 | TGTGCCAGCAGTTACCAGGTTGAAGCTTTCTTT | CASSYQVEAFF
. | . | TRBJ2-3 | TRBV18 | TGTGCCAGCTCAGCTAGCACAGATACGCAGTATTTT | CASSASTDTQYF
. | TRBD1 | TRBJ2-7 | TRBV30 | TGTGCCTGGAGTGTAAGGGGGACAGGGGGCCGGAGGGGACTCTACGAGCAGTACTTC | CAWSVRGTGGRRGLYEQYF
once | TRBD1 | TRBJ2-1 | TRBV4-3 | TGCGCCAGCAGCGATAAGAGGATAACAGGGGCAGGAGACGGAGTAGACAATGAGCAGTTCTTC | CASSDKRITGAGDGVDNEQFF
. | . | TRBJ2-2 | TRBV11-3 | TGTGCCAGCAGCACCAGGGCGGGGCCCGGGGAGCTGTTTTTT | CASSTRAGPGELFF
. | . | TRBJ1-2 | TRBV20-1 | TGCAGTGACGGCGGCTACACCTTC | CSDGGYTF
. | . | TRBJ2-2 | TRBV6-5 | TGTGCCAGCAGTTACTCCATAAACACCGGGGAGCTGTTTTTT | CASSYSINTGELFF
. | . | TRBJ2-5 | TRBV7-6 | TGTGCCAGCAGCTTAGCCACAGGTATCCAAGAGACCCAGTACTTC | CASSLATGIQETQYF
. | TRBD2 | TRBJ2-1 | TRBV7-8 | TGTGCCAGCAGCCACGCAAGACTAGCGGGAGGCCCCTACAATGAGCAGTTCTTC | CASSHARLAGGPYNEQFF
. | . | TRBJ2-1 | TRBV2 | TGTGCCAGCAGTGAAGAGGTGGGAAGCTACAATGAGCAGTTCTTC | CASSEEVGSYNEQFF
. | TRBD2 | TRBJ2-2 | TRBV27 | TGTGCCAGCAGTTTGAGACTAGCGGGGGGGTCGAACACCGGGGAGCTGTTTTTT | CASSLRLAGGSNTGELFF
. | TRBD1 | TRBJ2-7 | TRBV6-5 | TGTGCCAGCAGGTTCGCGGACAGGGGGCTCTACGAGCAGTACTTC | CASRFADRGLYEQYF
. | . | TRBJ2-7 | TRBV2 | TGTGCCAGCAGTACGACAGAGGGTTCCTACGAGCAGTACTTC | CASSTTEGSYEQYF
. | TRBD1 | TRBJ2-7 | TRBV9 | TGTGCCAGCAGCGTAGACTCGACAGGGTTTTACGAGCAGTACTTC | CASSVDSTGFYEQYF
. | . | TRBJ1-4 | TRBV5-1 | TGCGCCAGCAGCCGGGATTCAACTAATGAAAAACTGTTTTTT | CASSRDSTNEKLFF
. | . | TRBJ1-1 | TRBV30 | TGTGCCTGGAATCCGGGGGGGGACACTGAAGCTTTCTTT | CAWNPGGDTEAFF
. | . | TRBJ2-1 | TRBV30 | TGTGCCTGGAGTGGAAGGACCCGCGGGGTCTATGAGCAGTTCTTC | CAWSGRTRGVYEQFF
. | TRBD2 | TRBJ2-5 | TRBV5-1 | TGCGCCAGCAGCCCGAGCACGGGCGGGGGGCAAGAGACCCAGTACTTC | CASSPSTGGGQETQYF
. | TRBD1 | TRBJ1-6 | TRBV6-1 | TGTGCCAGCAGAGAAACAGGGGGCTCTAATTCACCCCTCCACTTT | CASRETGGSNSPLHF
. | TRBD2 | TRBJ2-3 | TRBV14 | TGTGCCAGCAGCCAAGATAGGGCGGGAGGAGGTGATACGCAGTATTTT | CASSQDRAGGGDTQYF
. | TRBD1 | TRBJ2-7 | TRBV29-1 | TGCAGCGTTGGGACAGGGAGGAATTACGAGCAGTGCTTC | CSVGTGRNYEQCF
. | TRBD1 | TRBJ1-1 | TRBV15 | TGTGCCAGTCAGACTGGACAGGGCACTGAAGCTTTCTTT | CASQTGQGTEAFF
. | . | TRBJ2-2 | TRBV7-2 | TGTGCCAGCAGCACATCCTATATGAACACCGGGGAGCTGTTTTTT | CASSTSYMNTGELFF
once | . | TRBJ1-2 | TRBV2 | TGTGCCAGCAGCGAACAGGCTAACTATGGCTACACCTTC | CASSEQANYGYTF
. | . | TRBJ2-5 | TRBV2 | TGTGCCAGCAGCCGTACAGGGCTCGGGACCCAGTACTTC | CASSRTGLGTQYF
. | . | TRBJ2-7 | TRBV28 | TGTGCCAGCAGACAGCAGGGTAGCTCCGAGCAGTACTTC | CASRQQGSSEQYF
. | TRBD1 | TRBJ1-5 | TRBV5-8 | TGTGCCAGCAGCTTATCGGGACAGCCCAATCAGCCCCAGCATTTT | CASSLSGQPNQPQHF
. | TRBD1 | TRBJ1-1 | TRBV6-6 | TGTGCCAGCAGTAGCCGGGACAGGATGAACACTGAAGCTTTCTTT | CASSSRDRMNTEAFF
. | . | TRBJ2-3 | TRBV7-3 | TGTGCCAGCAGCTTCGACGGCCAAGGCACAGATACGCAGTATTTT | CASSFDGQGTDTQYF
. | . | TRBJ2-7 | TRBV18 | TGTGCCAGCTCACGGACAAGCTCCTACGAGCTGTTCTTC | CASSRTSSYELFF
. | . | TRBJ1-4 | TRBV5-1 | TGCGCCAGCAGCAGGGGTGGGTCGGGTGAAAAACTGTTTTTT | CASSRGGSGEKLFF
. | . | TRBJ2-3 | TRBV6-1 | TGTGCCAGCAGTTCCTCGGGGGGCACAGATACGCAGTATTTT | CASSSSGGTDTQYF
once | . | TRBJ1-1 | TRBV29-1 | TGCAGCGTAACAGGGAACACTGAAGCTTTCTTT | CSVTGNTEAFF